This T cell receptor beta chain was recorded in a study of shared clonotypes between healthy human individuals. Study conclusions and caveats: Clonotypes not shared had lower generation probabilities than those common to all four donors. Clonotype sharing among donors was expected to depend on sequencing depth.

Cells designated naive CD8 were CD45RO-negative and were positively selected for CCR7, with terminally differentiated effector memory CD45RA+ cells excluded. As for this clone: What it binds is unknown.

Each replicate PCR on the sorted subsets used about 220 ng DNA (about 30,000 T cell genomes). Sequencing used immunoSEQ multiplex PCR; TCRdb keeps in-frame clones, though not all of them. Of about 2 million clones in the sample, about 95% were seen once. Trimming cost V 6 bases and J 5 bases, with 19 bases left between them. Germline V gene lookup returns CDR1 MNHEY and CDR2 SVGAGI. This CDR3 has 15 amino acids. This TCR derives from a man between 18 and 29 years old in good health. Sequenced: naive CD8+ T cells sorted from blood. V and J are TRBV6-5 and TRBJ2-5; perhaps TRBD1 as D (7 bases). Written as DNA, the CDR3 is TGTGCCAGCAGCCCCCGGCAGGGGGGATACGAGACCCAGTACTTC. The encoded protein is CASSPRQGGYETQYF.